The 9 T cell receptor beta chains listed next were all sequenced from one sample in a study of blood T cell repertoires in COVID-19. Libraries were prepared by immunoSEQ multiplex PCR; TCRdb keeps only in-frame clonotypes and omits some of them. The profile covers about 46,000 clones, with 87% appearing a single time and about 16% taken by the ten largest. The specimen sequenced was peripheral blood. The receptors originated from a human donor in a cohort sampled during active COVID-19.

The V and J genes are TRBV5-1 and TRBJ2-2; a possible D gene is TRBD2 (5 bases). Germline lookup yields CDR1 SGHRS and CDR2 YFSETQ. V lost 4 bases to trimming and J lost 7 bases, with 11 bases between them. The CDR3 has 13 amino acids. The CDR3 bases are TGCGCCAGCAGCGAACCAGGAGGCGGGGAGCTGTTTTTT. It codes for CASSEPGGGELFF.

J is TRBJ2-3 and V is TRBV9; 11 positions agree with TRBD2. J lost 2 bases, V lost 3 bases, and 2 bases had no gene match. The CDR3 extends over 15 amino acids. Germline CDR1 SGDLS, CDR2 YYNGEE. For the CDR3, the DNA is TGTGCCAGCAGCGAACTAGCGGGGGACACAGATACGCAGTATTTT. This codes for CASSELAGDTDTQYF.

The gene calls are TRBV6-5 and TRBJ1-2, with D possibly matching TRBD1 (5 bases). The CDR3 extends over 13 amino acids. CDR1 MNHEY and CDR2 SVGAGI come from the germline V gene. V lost 6 bases and J lost 9, with 17 bases in between. CDR3 sequence (DNA): TGTGCCAGCAGCACTCCAGGGAATCGCCGCTACACCTTC. Translating gives CASSTPGNRRYTF.

The rearrangement links TRBV7-6 to TRBJ2-7, with 7 bases matching TRBD1. Germline V gene data show CDR1 as SGHVS and CDR2 as FNYEAQ. The CDR3 extends over 15 amino acids. The V gene end was trimmed by 1 base and the J gene end by 0 bases; junction bases not matched to a gene: 3. CDR3 loop: CASSLEEGASYEQYF. CDR3 nucleotide sequence: TGTGCCAGCAGCTTAGAAGAGGGGGCCTCCTACGAGCAGTACTTC.

The chain is built from TRBV11-2 and TRBJ2-3; D uncertain. The CDR3 runs to 11 residues. Trimming pared 6 bases from V and 4 bases from J, leaving 5 bases between. The germline gives CDR1 SGHAT, CDR2 FQNNGV. The CDR3 region has the DNA TGTGCCAGCAGTAGTTCAGATACGCAGTATTTT. Translating gives CASSSSDTQYF.

The chain uses TRBV2 and TRBJ2-1; TRBD2 matches 10 bases. V shed 7 bases and J 3 bases; nucleotides not matched to a gene: 9. Germline V gene sequence: CDR1 SNHLY, CDR2 FYNNEI. The CDR3 totals 16 residues. Written as DNA, the CDR3 is TGTGCCAGCATTAATCTGACTAGCGGGCACTACAATGAGCAGTTCTTC. It is translated as CASINLTSGHYNEQFF.

Concerning this clone: Other nucleotide sequences in the sample specify the same CDR3. This sequence joins TRBV7-2 and TRBJ2-6; 7 positions agree with TRBD2. There are 18 residues in the CDR3. After removal of 1 base from V and 4 bases from J, the junction contained 10 bases not matched to a gene. The germline V gene encodes CDR1 SGHTA and CDR2 FQGNSA. The CDR3 protein is CASSLGGGGVLGANVLTF. The CDR3 region has the DNA TGTGCCAGCAGCTTAGGGGGCGGGGGTGTCCTCGGGGCCAACGTCCTGACTTTC.

The table lists this clone with a few counts. The genes are TRBV4-1 and TRBJ2-7, with 11 bases aligning to TRBD2. The CDR3 is 15 amino acids. CDR1 and CDR2 from the germline V gene are MGHRA and YSYEKL. J lost 9 bases, V lost 2 bases, and 9 bases had no gene match. This CDR3 is CASSQTGTSGLGQYF. CDR3 nucleotides: TGCGCCAGCAGCCAAACCGGGACTAGCGGTTTAGGGCAGTACTTC.

V and J are TRBV19 and TRBJ2-1; TRBD1 matches at 8 bases. Germline V gene lookup returns CDR1 LNHDA and CDR2 SQIVND (reference sequence). CDR3 length equals 14 residues. V gave up 5 bases and J gave up 9 bases; unmatched junction bases: 9. DNA of the CDR3: TGTGCCAGTAGTTTCTTGGGACAGGCGCCTGAGCAGTTCTTC. Encoded protein: CASSFLGQAPEQFF.